One TCR beta chain is described in this entry. At one end, the junction sequence differs from germline, possibly due to a read error. These data are taken from a study of blood T cells in healthy people across ages. Per germline, CDR1 MNHEY and CDR2 SMNVEV (reference sequence). CDR3 length equals 15 residues. Primers used in a second PCR of roughly 6 to 11 cycles were a sample-barcoded 5' primer and a J-beta primer mix. TCRdb ran MiXCR on the 5' RACE reads and lists one entry per CDR3 protein. The table shows hundreds of thousands of distinct CDR3 sequences, with more than 45% occurring only once. This chain connects TRBV27 to TRBJ2-7; D is uncertain. Sequencing was carried out using blood. This receptor was obtained from a woman of 80 years or more in good health. The CDR3 sequence: CASSLSQRSSCEQYF. The CDR3 nucleotides are TGTGCCAGCAGTTTATCCCAACGGAGCTCCTGCGAGCAGTACTTC.